The sequence of this TCR beta chain was determined in a study of shared clonotypes between healthy human individuals. All participating donors were Caucasian adults from Nashville, Tennessee. Negatively enriched CD4+ T cells were divided by CD45RA into naive and memory. Between the trimmed V and J ends, which lost 10 bases and 4 bases, there was a span of 35 bases. The CDR3 has 20 amino acids. Germline V gives CDR1 LNHDA, CDR2 SQIVND (reference sequence). The data were produced by immunoSEQ multiplex PCR, yet TCRdb's version contains in-frame clones alone and is incomplete. The sample yields hundreds of thousands of clones, about 80% seen once.

Sequencing was performed on memory CD4+ T cells sorted from blood. Described subset: CD45RA-negative fraction. This chain uses TRBV19 with TRBJ2-1, with a tentative D call TRBD2 (5 bases). The sequence was obtained from a woman in her 30s in good health. CDR3: CAIPPVKRRLPPRRYNEQFF. CDR3 bases: TGTGCCATCCCGCCTGTGAAGCGGAGACTCCCACCGAGAAGATACAATGAGCAGTTCTTC.